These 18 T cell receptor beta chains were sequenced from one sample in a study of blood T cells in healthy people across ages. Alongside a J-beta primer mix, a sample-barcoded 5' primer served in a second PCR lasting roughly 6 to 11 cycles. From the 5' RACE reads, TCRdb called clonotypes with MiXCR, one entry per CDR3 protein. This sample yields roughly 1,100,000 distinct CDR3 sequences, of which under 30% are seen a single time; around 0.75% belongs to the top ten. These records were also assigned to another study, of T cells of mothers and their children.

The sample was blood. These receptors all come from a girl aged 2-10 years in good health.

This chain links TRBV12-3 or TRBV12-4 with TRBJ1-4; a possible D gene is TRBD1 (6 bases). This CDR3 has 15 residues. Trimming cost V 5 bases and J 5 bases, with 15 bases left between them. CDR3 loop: CASSADRNLNEKLFF. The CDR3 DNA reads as TGTGCCAGCAGTGCCGACAGGAACCTGAATGAAAAACTGTTTTTT.

The CDR3 sequence is CASSPPGQGTRAFF. CDR3 sequence (DNA): TGCGCCAGCAGCCCCCCCGGACAGGGAACGAGGGCTTTCTTT. V gene TRBV5-1 combines with J gene TRBJ1-1, with 8 positions matching TRBD1. The CDR3 is made up of 14 amino acids. Trimming at V came to 4 bases and at J to 11 bases, leaving 13 bases not matched to a gene. Germline values: CDR1 SGHRS, CDR2 YFSETQ.

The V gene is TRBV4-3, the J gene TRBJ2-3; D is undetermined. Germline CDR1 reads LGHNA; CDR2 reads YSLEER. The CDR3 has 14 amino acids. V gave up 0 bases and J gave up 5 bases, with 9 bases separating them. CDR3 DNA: TGCGCCAGCAGCCAAGAACAACTGGGAGATACGCAGTATTTT. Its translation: CASSQEQLGDTQYF.

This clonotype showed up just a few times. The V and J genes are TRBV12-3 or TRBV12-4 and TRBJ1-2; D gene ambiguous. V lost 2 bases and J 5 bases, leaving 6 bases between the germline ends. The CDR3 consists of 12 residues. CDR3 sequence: CASSLYAYGYTF. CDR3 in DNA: TGTGCCAGCAGTTTATACGCGTATGGCTACACCTTC.

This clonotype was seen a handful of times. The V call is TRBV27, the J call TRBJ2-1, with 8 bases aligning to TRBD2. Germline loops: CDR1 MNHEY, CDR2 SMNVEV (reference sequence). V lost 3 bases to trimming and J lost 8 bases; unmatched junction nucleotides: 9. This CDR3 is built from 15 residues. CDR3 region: CASSFLYGRADEQFF. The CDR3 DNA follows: TGTGCCAGCAGTTTTTTATACGGGAGGGCCGATGAGCAGTTCTTC.

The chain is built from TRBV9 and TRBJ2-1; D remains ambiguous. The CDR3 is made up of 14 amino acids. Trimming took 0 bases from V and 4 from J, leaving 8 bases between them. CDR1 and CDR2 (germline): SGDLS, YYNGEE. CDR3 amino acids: CASSVASGYNEQFF. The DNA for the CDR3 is TGTGCCAGCAGCGTAGCGTCCGGTTACAATGAGCAGTTCTTC.

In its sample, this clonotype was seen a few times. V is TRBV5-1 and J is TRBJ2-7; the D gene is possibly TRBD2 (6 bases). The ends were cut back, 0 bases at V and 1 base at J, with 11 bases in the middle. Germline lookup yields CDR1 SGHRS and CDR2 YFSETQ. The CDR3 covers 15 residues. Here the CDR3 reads CASSLEGTPSYEQYF. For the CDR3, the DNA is TGCGCCAGCAGCTTGGAGGGGACTCCGTCCTACGAGCAGTACTTC. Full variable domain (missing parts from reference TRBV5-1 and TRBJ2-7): KAGVTQTPRYLIKTRGQQVTLSCSPISGHRSVSWYQQTPGQGLQFLFEYFSETQRNKGNFPGRFSGRQFSNSRSEMNVSTLELGDSALYLCASSLEGTPSYEQYFGPGTRLTVT.

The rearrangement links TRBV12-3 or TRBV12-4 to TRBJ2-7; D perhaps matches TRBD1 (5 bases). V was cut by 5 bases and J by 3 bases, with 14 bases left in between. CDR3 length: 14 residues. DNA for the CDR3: TGTGCCAGCAGTCCCTGGCTAGACAGCTACGAGCAGTACTTC. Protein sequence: CASSPWLDSYEQYF.

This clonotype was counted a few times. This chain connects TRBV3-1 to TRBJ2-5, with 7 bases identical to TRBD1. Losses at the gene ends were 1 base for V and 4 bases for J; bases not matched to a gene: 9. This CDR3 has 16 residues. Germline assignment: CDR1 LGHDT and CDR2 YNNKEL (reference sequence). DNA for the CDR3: TGTGCCAGCAGCCAAGGGCCTCCAGGGGGATCAGAGACCCAGTACTTC. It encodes CASSQGPPGGSETQYF.

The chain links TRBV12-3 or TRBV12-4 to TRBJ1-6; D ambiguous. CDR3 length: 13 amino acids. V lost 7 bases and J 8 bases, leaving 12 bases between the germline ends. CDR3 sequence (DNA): TGTGCCAGCACCTTCGGGAGAGATTCACCCCTCCACTTT. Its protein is CASTFGRDSPLHF.

The CDR3: CASSPGQGGVETQYF. The CDR3 DNA reads as TGTGCCAGCAGCCCGGGACAGGGGGGGGTAGAGACCCAGTACTTC. The V and J genes are TRBV12-3 or TRBV12-4 and TRBJ2-5; 11 bases agree with TRBD1. The CDR3 covers 15 residues. The junction had 7 bases not matched to a gene; V was cut back by 6 bases and J by 4 bases.

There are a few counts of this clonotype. The CDR3 DNA reads as TGCAGCGTCGGGCGGGGAGACATTCGACACAATGAGCAGTTCTTC. This sequence encodes CSVGRGDIRHNEQFF. This rearrangement joins TRBV29-1 to TRBJ2-5, with a possible D match to TRBD2 (6 bases). Gene TRBJ2-1 matches the end of the DNA better, so the J call may be wrong. This CDR3 is 15 amino acids long. CDR1 SQVTM and CDR2 ANQGSEA come from the germline V gene.

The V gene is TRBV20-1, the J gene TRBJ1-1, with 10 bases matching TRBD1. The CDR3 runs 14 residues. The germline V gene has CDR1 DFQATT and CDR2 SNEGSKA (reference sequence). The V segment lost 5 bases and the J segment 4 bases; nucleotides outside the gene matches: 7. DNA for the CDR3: TGCAGTGCTCGCGAGACAGGGGGCGGCACTGAAGCTTTCTTT. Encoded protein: CSARETGGGTEAFF.

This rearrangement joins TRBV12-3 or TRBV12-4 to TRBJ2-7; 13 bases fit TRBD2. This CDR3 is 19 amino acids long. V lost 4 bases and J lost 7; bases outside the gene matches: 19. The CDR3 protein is CASSSRTSGSRLVGWEQYF. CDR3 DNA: TGTGCCAGCAGTTCAAGGACTAGCGGGAGTCGGTTAGTGGGGTGGGAGCAGTACTTC.

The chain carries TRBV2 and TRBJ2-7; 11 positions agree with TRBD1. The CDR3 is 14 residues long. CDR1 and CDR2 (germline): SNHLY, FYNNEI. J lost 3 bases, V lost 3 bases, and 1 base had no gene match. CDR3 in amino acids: CASSDGTGGYEQYF. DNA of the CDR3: TGTGCCAGCAGTGACGGGACAGGGGGCTACGAGCAGTACTTC.

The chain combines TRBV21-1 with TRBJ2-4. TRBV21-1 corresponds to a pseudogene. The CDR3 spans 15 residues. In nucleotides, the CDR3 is TGTGCCAGCAGGCGAACGGGGAAGCCCAAAAACATTCAGTACTTC. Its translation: CASRRTGKPKNIQYF.

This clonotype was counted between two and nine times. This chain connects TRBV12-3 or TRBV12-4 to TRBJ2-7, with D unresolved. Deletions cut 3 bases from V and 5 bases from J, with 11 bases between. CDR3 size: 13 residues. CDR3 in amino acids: CASSFSTGDEQYF. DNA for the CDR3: TGTGCCAGCAGTTTCAGTACGGGTGACGAGCAGTACTTC.

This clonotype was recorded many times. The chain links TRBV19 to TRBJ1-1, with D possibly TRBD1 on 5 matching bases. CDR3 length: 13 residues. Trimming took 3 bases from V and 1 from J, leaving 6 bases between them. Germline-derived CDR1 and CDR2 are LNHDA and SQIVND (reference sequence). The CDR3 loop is CASSITGNTEAFF. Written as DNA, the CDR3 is TGTGCCAGTAGTATCACAGGGAACACTGAAGCTTTCTTT.